This T cell receptor (beta chain) was found in a study of a mutant IDH1 vaccine in newly diagnosed glioma. In the study overall: Vaccination began 4-6 weeks post radiotherapy alone, or with temozolomide cycles.

The CDR3 consists of 14 residues. Looked up from germline, CDR1 is MNHEY and CDR2 is SVGAGI. Trimming left V 0 bases short and J 2 bases short, with 5 bases between. Some clones are missing from TCRdb's copy, which holds only in-frame ones; the method was immunoSEQ multiplex PCR. Of tens of thousands of clones listed, approximately 82% are singletons. In regard to this clone: As yet, its antigen is unknown.

This sample's time point: week 5, during vaccination. Alongside topical imiquimod, each dose of vaccine comprised 300 ug of mutant IDH1 20-mer peptide. Specimen: PBMCs, collected from a glioma patient whose treatment included an IDH1 peptide vaccine. The sequence derives from a young woman with glioma. Some clones in this sample may be carry-over from other donors' samples. The chain recombines TRBV6-5 with TRBJ1-3; D gene uncertain. In nucleotides, the CDR3 is TGTGCCAGCAGTTACTCGCATCCTGGAAACACCATATATTTT. This sequence encodes CASSYSHPGNTIYF.